This T cell receptor (beta chain) is from a study of T cells in Graves' hyperthyroidism and ophthalmopathy. RNA transcripts yielded amplified TCR beta CDR3 regions. TCR CDR3 regions were first amplified by RT-PCR with HTBI primers. TCRdb called the multiplex PCR reads again in MiXCR, with one record for every CDR3 protein. The repertoire holds a few hundred thousand distinct CDR3 sequences, with over 11% as singletons. The table lists this clonotype with a count of one. CDR3 length: 13 amino acids. From germline, CDR1 is SEHNR and CDR2 FQNEAQ (reference sequence). Deletions cut 2 bases from V and 11 bases from J, with 13 bases between.

This chain connects TRBV7-9 to TRBJ2-1; D is ambiguous. Sequencing was done on a sample of blood. This clonotype originated in a woman aged 25 to 39 with Graves' hyperthyroidism that later progressed to Graves' ophthalmopathy. In nucleotides, the CDR3 is TGTGCCAGCAGCTTATCCCCCGACTCCCAGCAGTTCTTC. It yields the protein CASSLSPDSQQFF.